This is a list of T cell receptor beta chains from one sample in a study of CD4+ T cells in melanoma. Here immunoSEQ multiplex PCR was the method, and the copy in TCRdb shows in-frame clones only, minus some. This sample has nearly 50,000 clones, with 89% found just once. Sample: peripheral blood. The origin of the receptors is a human donor with melanoma. The CDR3 runs from the conserved cysteine through the conserved F or W.

TRBV30,TRBJ2-7,CAWSGSAWEQYF
TRBV18,TRBJ1-1,CASSLTTGTANTEAFF
TRBV2,TRBJ1-2,CASRRQETYGYTF
TRBV5-1,TRBJ2-1,CASSFFRGHEQFF
TRBV2,TRBJ2-3,CASSERTGERNTQYF
TRBV5-1,TRBJ1-5,CASSLLPGQASNQPQHF
TRBV4-3,TRBJ2-1,CASSQGTYRVNNEQFF
TRBV7-3,TRBJ2-5,CASSTGGGAGETQYF
TRBV30,TRBJ1-2,CAWRLQEGSGYTF
TRBV5-8,TRBJ2-3,CASSPGADTQYF
TRBV6-6,TRBJ1-4,CASSMTGKNEKLFF
TRBV6-5,TRBJ2-7,CASSYSIGGTYEQYF
TRBV7-9,TRBJ2-1,CASSLAFSFTIINEQFF
TRBV5-8,TRBJ2-2,CATPGQYNTGELFF
TRBV27,TRBJ1-2,CASSFRGGYGYTF
TRBV7-9,TRBJ2-4,CASSLVGGLAKNIQYF
TRBV11-2,TRBJ2-5,CASSIGLAGGSRETQYF
TRBV28,TRBJ1-4,CASSLWPGEANEKLFF
TRBV11-2,TRBJ2-7,CASSPRRDRRVYEQYF
TRBV4-1,TRBJ2-3,CASRTGGTDTQYF
TRBV2,TRBJ2-3,CASGRTGENLSTDTQYF
TRBV19,TRBJ2-1,CASTTGVGRLGLNEQFF
TRBV2,TRBJ2-7,CASSELGQAAYEQYF
TRBV6-1,TRBJ1-1,CASSEGTEAFF